This passage covers 30 T cell receptor beta chains from one sample sequenced in a study of blood T cells in healthy people across ages. A sample-barcoded 5' primer and a J-beta primer mix were used in a second PCR of roughly 6 to 11 cycles. TCRdb called the 5' RACE reads again in MiXCR, with one record for every CDR3 protein. There are about 510,000 distinct CDR3 sequences in the sample; about 26% occur only once, and 3% to 4% lies in the top ten. The sample also formed part of further work on T cells of mothers and their children.

Source material: blood. Receptors were obtained from a boy younger than 10 in good health.

V and J are TRBV5-1 and TRBJ2-1, with D perhaps TRBD2 (5 bases). Germline CDR1 SGHRS, CDR2 YFSETQ. The CDR3 has 15 amino acids. Trimming removed 0 bases at V and 2 bases at J, with 9 bases between. The DNA of the CDR3 is TGCGCCAGCAGCTTGGGGGGAGTCACCTACAATGAGCAGTTCTTC. Translated, it gives CASSLGGVTYNEQFF.

This sequence joins TRBV18 and TRBJ2-5, with D perhaps matching TRBD1 or TRBD2 (5 bases each). CDR1 and CDR2 (germline): KGHSH, LQKENI. Trimming removed 5 bases from V and 4 bases from J, with 20 bases in between. The CDR3 runs to 16 residues. CDR3: CASSLSRDPRRETQYF. The CDR3 coding sequence is TGTGCCAGCTCATTATCCCGGGACCCGAGGCGAGAGACCCAGTACTTC.

This clonotype was seen a handful of times. This chain uses TRBV20-1 with TRBJ1-4; D may be TRBD1 (5 bases). The V end was cut by 3 bases, the J end by 2 bases, with 13 bases between. CDR1 and CDR2 (germline): DFQATT, SNEGSKA (reference sequence). This CDR3 has 15 residues. The CDR3 here is CSARSEGYTNEKLFF. The CDR3 DNA reads TGCAGTGCTAGGTCAGAGGGGTACACTAATGAAAAACTGTTTTTT.

V gene TRBV5-5 combines with J gene TRBJ2-3; no clear D gene. The CDR3 has 13 residues. V was shortened by 5 bases and J by 1 base, with 8 bases between the two germline ends. The germline V gene encodes CDR1 SGHKS and CDR2 YYEKEE (reference sequence). The CDR3 region has the DNA TGTGCCAGCAGAGATGGTGGCACAGATACGCAGTATTTT. It yields the protein CASRDGGTDTQYF.

The gene calls are TRBV9 and TRBJ2-5; 7 nucleotides align to TRBD2. Unmatched junction bases numbered 8, after V lost 4 bases and J lost 5 bases. The CDR3 spans 14 residues. The germline V gene has CDR1 SGDLS and CDR2 YYNGEE. CDR3 coding DNA: TGTGCCAGCAGCACCCGGGGAGGGCAGGAGACCCAGTACTTC. Protein product: CASSTRGGQETQYF.

The chain uses TRBV3-1 and TRBJ2-3; D gene unclear. In germline, CDR1 is LGHDT, CDR2 YNNKEL (reference sequence). The CDR3 spans 14 residues. Deletions cut 3 bases from V and 2 bases from J, with 9 bases between. CDR3 in DNA: TGTGCCAGCAGCCATGGCCTACCCACAGATACGCAGTATTTT. This encodes CASSHGLPTDTQYF.

This clonotype was detected only a few times. This chain connects TRBV20-1 to TRBJ2-7, with no clear D. The CDR3 runs to 13 residues. Trimming left V 5 bases short and J 2 bases short, with 13 bases between. The germline V gene has CDR1 DFQATT and CDR2 SNEGSKA (reference sequence). CDR3 coding DNA: TGCAGTGCTTCGGGCCCCGAACCCTACGAGCAGTACTTC. This gives the protein CSASGPEPYEQYF.

The chain couples TRBV5-1 to TRBJ2-4; the D gene is possibly TRBD1 (7 bases). The V gene's germline CDR1 is SGHRS and CDR2 YFSETQ. This CDR3 has 14 residues. V was clipped by 2 bases and J by 8 bases, with 14 bases between them. CDR3 in amino acids: CASSFQGGGDIQYF. CDR3 nucleotide sequence: TGCGCCAGCAGCTTCCAGGGGGGCGGGGACATTCAGTACTTC.

The chain has TRBV6-5 and TRBJ1-2, with D possibly matching TRBD1 (5 bases). V was shortened by 2 bases and J by 9 bases, with 16 bases between the two germline ends. The length of the CDR3 is 14 residues. The germline CDR1 and CDR2 sequences are MNHEY and SVGAGI. DNA of the CDR3: TGTGCCAGCAGTTACCAGACAGAAACGCATAGCTACACCTTC. Translating it yields CASSYQTETHSYTF.

The chain employs TRBV6-5 and TRBJ2-1; possibly TRBD1 or TRBD2 for D (6 bases each). V lost 5 bases, J lost 8 bases, and 19 bases lay in between. The CDR3 extends over 15 amino acids. Germline CDR1 and CDR2: MNHEY and SVGAGI. This CDR3 reads CASSRRWGAVDEQFF. CDR3 nucleotide sequence: TGTGCCAGCAGTCGCCGCTGGGGGGCCGTGGATGAGCAGTTCTTC.

This clonotype was seen only once. A junction boundary mismatches the germline segment, possibly from a read error. This chain connects TRBV5-5 to TRBJ2-4; no firm D call. The CDR3 totals 14 residues. Germline CDR1 is SGHKS and CDR2 is YYEKEE (reference sequence). Here the CDR3 reads CAGSFSTMENIQYF. Here the CDR3 DNA reads TGTGCCGGCAGCTTTAGCACGATGGAAAACATTCAGTACTTC. Filled out from reference TRBV5-5 and TRBJ2-4, the complete variable domain reads DAGVTQSPTHLIKTRGQQVTLRCSPISGHKSVSWYQQVLGQGPQFIFQYYEKEERGRGNFPDRFSARQFPNYSSELNVNALLLGDSALYLCAGSFSTMENIQYFGAGTRLSVL.

The chain has TRBV5-1 and TRBJ2-1, with D uncertain. The CDR3 loop spans 15 amino acids. CDR1 and CDR2 from the germline V gene are SGHRS and YFSETQ. Trimming removed 1 base from V and 2 bases from J, with 10 bases in between. Written as DNA, the CDR3 is TGCGCCAGCAGCTTGTTTACCGGTACCTACAATGAGCAGTTCTTC. This gives the protein CASSLFTGTYNEQFF.

The chain employs TRBV4-1 and TRBJ2-5, with 9 bases that match TRBD2. Germline V gene lookup returns CDR1 MGHRA and CDR2 YSYEKL. V shed 0 bases and J 14 bases; nucleotides not matched to a gene: 13. The CDR3 runs to 15 residues. CDR3 region: CASSQEGSSGTPEYF. CDR3 DNA sequence: TGCGCCAGCAGCCAAGAAGGTTCTAGCGGGACCCCCGAATACTTC.

This clonotype was counted only a few times. This chain joins TRBV7-2 and TRBJ2-5; D is undetermined. The J call may be in error: the DNA end matches TRBJ2-7 better. The CDR3 has 14 residues. Germline loops: CDR1 SGHTA, CDR2 FQGNSA. CDR3 residues: CASSCATPSYEQYF. CDR3 DNA sequence: TGTGCCAGCAGCTGCGCCACGCCTTCCTACGAGCAGTACTTC.

The chain joins TRBV9 to TRBJ2-3, with 8 bases lining up with TRBD1. The CDR3 consists of 17 residues. Germline V gene lookup returns CDR1 SGDLS and CDR2 YYNGEE. The V and J ends lost 0 bases and 0 bases, in that order; junction bases with no gene match: 6. CDR3 region: CASSVAIQGASTDTQYF. As DNA, the CDR3 is TGTGCCAGCAGCGTAGCCATCCAGGGGGCTAGCACAGATACGCAGTATTTT. The entire variable domain, with the rest obtained from reference TRBV9 and TRBJ2-3, is as follows: DSGVTQTPKHLITATGQRVTLRCSPRSGDLSVYWYQQSLDQGLQFLIQYYNGEERAKGNILERFSAQQFPDLHSELNLSSLELGDSALYFCASSVAIQGASTDTQYFGPGTRLTVL.

Only a few counts were recorded for this clonotype. The CDR3 nucleotides read TGTGCCATCAGTGAGTCCGGTTTGGAGGTCCAAAGGACCCAGTACTTC. The encoded protein is CAISESGLEVQRTQYF. This chain joins TRBV10-3 and TRBJ2-5, with a tentative D call TRBD2 (5 bases). Deletions cut 0 bases from V and 7 bases from J, with 18 bases between. Germline lookup yields CDR1 ENHRY and CDR2 SYGVKD. The CDR3 sequence is 16 residues long.

The rearrangement uses TRBV4-3 and TRBJ1-2; no clear D gene. This CDR3 is 13 amino acids long. The V end lost 3 bases, the J end lost 8 bases, and 13 bases lay between the germline ends. Germline CDR1 reads LGHNA; CDR2 reads YSLEER. CDR3 sequence reads: CASSQRENGGYTF. CDR3 coding DNA: TGCGCCAGCAGCCAGCGGGAGAACGGGGGCTACACCTTC.

The chain combines TRBV9 with TRBJ2-1; possibly TRBD2 for D (7 bases). Germline CDR1 and CDR2: SGDLS and YYNGEE. The V and J ends lost 4 bases and 4 bases respectively, with 18 bases between them. The CDR3 totals 16 residues. The CDR3 region is CASSLWEGGRYNEQFF. The CDR3 DNA is TGTGCCAGCAGCCTCTGGGAGGGGGGGAGGTACAATGAGCAGTTCTTC.

The chain recombines TRBV4-3 with TRBJ2-1; TRBD2 matches at 12 bases. The CDR3 extends over 18 amino acids. V lost 0 bases to trimming and J lost 8 bases; unmatched junction nucleotides: 11. CDR1 LGHNA and CDR2 YSLEER come from the germline V gene. CDR3 region: CASSQDGASGRAEDEQFF. CDR3 DNA: TGCGCCAGCAGCCAAGATGGGGCTAGCGGGAGGGCCGAGGATGAGCAGTTCTTC.

This clonotype turned up a few times. V usage is TRBV7-9 and J usage is TRBJ2-2, with 7 bases matching TRBD2. Germline CDR1 reads SEHNR; CDR2 reads FQNEAQ (reference sequence). The CDR3 consists of 15 residues. Trimming removed 6 bases from V and 5 bases from J; junction bases left unmatched: 9. CDR3 sequence reads: CASSAGTTDTGELFF. CDR3 bases: TGTGCCAGCAGTGCCGGGACTACAGATACCGGGGAGCTGTTTTTT.

The sample holds many counts of this clonotype. The rearrangement joins TRBV15 to TRBJ1-2, with 7 bases that match TRBD1. CDR3 length: 15 amino acids. With 3 bases clipped from V and 3 bases from J, the junction kept 7 bases outside the gene matches. Germline lookup yields CDR1 LNHNV and CDR2 YYDKDF (reference sequence). The CDR3 loop is CATSSHLGTDYGYTF. The CDR3, as DNA: TGTGCCACCAGCAGTCATCTAGGGACAGACTATGGCTACACCTTC.

The chain carries TRBV7-9 and TRBJ2-7; 12 bases match TRBD1. CDR1 SEHNR and CDR2 FQNEAQ come from the germline V gene (reference sequence). The trim removed 4 bases at V and 2 bases at J, leaving 3 bases unmatched. CDR3 length: 15 amino acids. CDR3 nucleotides: TGTGCCAGCAGCTGGGGACAGGGGGCGACCTACGAGCAGTACTTC. Its protein product is CASSWGQGATYEQYF.

The rearrangement uses TRBV6-2 or TRBV6-3 and TRBJ1-1; 7 positions match TRBD1. Germline V gene data show CDR1 as MNHEY and CDR2 as SVGEGT. After removal of 4 bases from V and 0 bases from J, the junction contained 11 bases not matched to a gene. This CDR3 region has 17 residues. CDR3 nucleotides: TGTGCCAGCAGTTGGTCCCTACAGGGGTACATGAACACTGAAGCTTTCTTT. Translation gives CASSWSLQGYMNTEAFF.

This clonotype came up a few times. This sequence joins TRBV4-1 and TRBJ1-6; the D is unclear. V lost 4 bases and J 8 bases, leaving 18 bases between the germline ends. Per germline, CDR1 MGHRA and CDR2 YSYEKL. The CDR3 spans 16 residues. The CDR3 loop is CASSPIAGRNDSPLHF. In DNA, the CDR3 is TGCGCCAGCAGCCCGATTGCCGGGAGGAACGATTCACCCCTCCACTTT.

This clonotype has just a few counts. V gene TRBV5-1 combines with J gene TRBJ2-7; TRBD2 aligns across 11 bases. V dropped 0 bases and J dropped 0; count of bases not matched to a gene: 8. This CDR3 is 18 amino acids long. Per the germline V gene, CDR1 is SGHRS and CDR2 is YFSETQ. The CDR3: CASSLEPSSGGYSYEQYF. The CDR3 DNA sequence: TGCGCCAGCAGCTTGGAGCCTTCTAGCGGGGGGTACTCCTACGAGCAGTACTTC.

The V gene is TRBV6-1, the J gene TRBJ2-5; D is perhaps TRBD2 (6 bases). The CDR3 covers 12 residues. Trimming removed 8 bases from V and 5 bases from J, with 12 bases in between. Per germline, CDR1 MNHNS and CDR2 SASEGT. The CDR3 nucleotides are TGTGCCAGCCAGGAGGGTGGGGAGACCCAGTACTTC. Protein sequence: CASQEGGETQYF.

This clonotype has ten or more counts. This chain uses TRBV7-2 with TRBJ1-6; 7 nucleotides align to TRBD1. The CDR3 consists of 14 residues. Germline loops: CDR1 SGHTA, CDR2 FQGNSA. V was clipped by 3 bases and J by 10 bases; unmatched bases: 6. CDR3 residues: CASSFVTQGSPLHF. CDR3 nucleotide sequence: TGTGCCAGCAGCTTCGTCACACAGGGGTCACCCCTCCACTTT.

This sequence joins TRBV20-1 and TRBJ2-1; no definite D call. Germline CDR1 is DFQATT and CDR2 is SNEGSKA (reference sequence). Trimming removed 3 bases at V and 11 bases at J, with 17 bases between. The length of the CDR3 is 13 residues. This CDR3 reads CSARTYAAGQQFF. The DNA for the CDR3 is TGCAGTGCTAGGACTTACGCGGCAGGCCAGCAGTTCTTC.

This clonotype appeared a few times. This chain links TRBV6-5 with TRBJ2-1, with D perhaps TRBD1 or TRBD2 (7 bases each). The DNA end is more similar to TRBJ2-5, so the J call may be wrong. The CDR3 is 15 amino acids. The germline CDR1 and CDR2 sequences are MNHEY and SVGAGI. The CDR3 bases are TGTGCCAGCAGTTTCAGGGGGGAGGGAGGGAAGACCCAGTACTTC. Its protein product is CASSFRGEGGKTQYF.

This clonotype showed up many times. The chain carries TRBV29-1 and TRBJ2-5, with D tentatively TRBD1 (6 bases). CDR1 SQVTM and CDR2 ANQGSEA come from the germline V gene. CDR3 length: 12 amino acids. Trimming took off 6 bases at V and 2 bases at J, with 10 bases between the two ends. The CDR3 protein is CSVAGQQETQYF. The CDR3 DNA reads as TGCAGCGTCGCCGGACAGCAAGAGACCCAGTACTTC.